The entry below describes one T cell receptor beta chain. The data were produced by immunoSEQ multiplex PCR, yet TCRdb's version contains in-frame clones alone and is incomplete. The table records roughly 60,000 clones, 90% to 95% of them present only once. The sample is drawn from a study of cytomegalovirus exposure and HLA in healthy donors. The ends lost 2 bases at V and 8 bases at J; junction bases unmatched: 9. Looked up from germline, CDR1 is MNHEY and CDR2 is SMNVEV (reference sequence). This CDR3 comprises 16 residues. The receptor was derived from a woman aged 25 to 39 in good health and CMV-seronegative. The chain uses TRBV27 and TRBJ2-1; 10 bases fit TRBD2. The sample consisted of PBMCs. CDR3 sequence: CASSLTGTSGTDEQFF. The CDR3 bases are TGTGCCAGCAGTTTAACTGGAACTAGCGGGACCGATGAGCAGTTCTTC.